This T cell receptor beta chain was sequenced in a study of OX40 agonist ivuxolimab in advanced cancers. V gave up 4 bases and J gave up 6 bases; unmatched junction bases: 13. The CDR3 has 16 residues. Germline V gene lookup returns CDR1 MDHEN and CDR2 SYDVKM. TCRdb's table, derived via immunoSEQ multiplex PCR, lists solely in-frame clones and lacks some. The data contain about 32,000 clones, around nine tenths of them singletons. This chain uses TRBV28 with TRBJ1-1, with 8 positions matching TRBD1. The clonotype was recovered from an adult with an advanced solid tumor such as melanoma, head and neck, liver or kidney cancer. The material was CD4+ or CD8+ T cells sorted from blood, obtained in a trial of the OX40 agonist ivuxolimab. The CDR3 here is CASSSYVRTGSAEAFF. As DNA, the CDR3 is TGTGCCAGCAGTTCCTACGTTAGGACAGGGAGCGCTGAAGCTTTCTTT.